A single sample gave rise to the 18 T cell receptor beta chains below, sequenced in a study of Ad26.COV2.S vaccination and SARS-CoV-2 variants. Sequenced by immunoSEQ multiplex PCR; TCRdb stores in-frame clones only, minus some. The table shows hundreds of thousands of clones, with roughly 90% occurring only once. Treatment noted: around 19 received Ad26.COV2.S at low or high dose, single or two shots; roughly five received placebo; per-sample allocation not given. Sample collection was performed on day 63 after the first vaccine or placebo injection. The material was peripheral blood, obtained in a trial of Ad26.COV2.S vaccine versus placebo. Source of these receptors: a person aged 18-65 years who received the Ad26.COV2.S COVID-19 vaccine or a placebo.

CDR3 DNA sequence: TGTGCCAGCAGCTTTTCCAAGGGACTAGCGGGAGATGAGCAGTTCTTC. Protein sequence: CASSFSKGLAGDEQFF. V and J are TRBV7-9 and TRBJ2-1; 14 nucleotides agree with TRBD2. Germline CDR1 is SEHNR and CDR2 is FQNEAQ (reference sequence). V was clipped by 3 bases and J by 8 bases; unmatched bases: 6. This CDR3 has 16 amino acids.

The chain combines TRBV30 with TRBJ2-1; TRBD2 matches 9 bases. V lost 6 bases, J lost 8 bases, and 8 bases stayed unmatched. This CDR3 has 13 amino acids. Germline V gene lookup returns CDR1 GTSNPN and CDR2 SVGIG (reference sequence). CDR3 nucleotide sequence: TGTGCCTGTTCTCCGGGACTAGCCCATGAGCAGTTCTTC. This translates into CACSPGLAHEQFF.

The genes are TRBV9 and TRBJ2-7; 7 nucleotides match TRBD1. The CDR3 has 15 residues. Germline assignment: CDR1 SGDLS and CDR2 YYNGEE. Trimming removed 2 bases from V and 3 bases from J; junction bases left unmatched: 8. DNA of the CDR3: TGTGCCAGCAGCGTGGGGACAGAAATCTACTACGAGCAGTACTTC. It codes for CASSVGTEIYYEQYF.

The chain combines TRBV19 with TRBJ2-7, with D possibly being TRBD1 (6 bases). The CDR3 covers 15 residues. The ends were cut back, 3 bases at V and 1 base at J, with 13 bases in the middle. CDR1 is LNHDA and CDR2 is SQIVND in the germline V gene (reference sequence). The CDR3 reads CASSIRAGESYEQYF. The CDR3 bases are TGTGCCAGTAGTATTCGGGCAGGGGAATCCTACGAGCAGTACTTC.

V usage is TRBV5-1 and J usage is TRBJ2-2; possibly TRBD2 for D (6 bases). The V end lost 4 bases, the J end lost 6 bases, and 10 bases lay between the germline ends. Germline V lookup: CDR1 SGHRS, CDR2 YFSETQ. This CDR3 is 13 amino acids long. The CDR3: CASSPGLPGELFF. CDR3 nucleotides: TGCGCCAGCAGCCCGGGACTCCCCGGGGAGCTGTTTTTT. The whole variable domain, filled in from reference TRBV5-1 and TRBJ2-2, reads KAGVTQTPRYLIKTRGQQVTLSCSPISGHRSVSWYQQTPGQGLQFLFEYFSETQRNKGNFPGRFSGRQFSNSRSEMNVSTLELGDSALYLCASSPGLPGELFFGEGSRLTVL.

CDR3 sequence: CAIGAGVAYEQYF. The DNA of the CDR3 is TGTGCCATCGGCGCAGGGGTAGCCTACGAGCAGTACTTC. The chain links TRBV10-3 to TRBJ2-7; a possible D gene is TRBD1 (6 bases). CDR1 is ENHRY and CDR2 is SYGVKD in the germline V gene. V lost 8 bases and J lost 2, with 13 bases in between. There are 13 residues in the CDR3.

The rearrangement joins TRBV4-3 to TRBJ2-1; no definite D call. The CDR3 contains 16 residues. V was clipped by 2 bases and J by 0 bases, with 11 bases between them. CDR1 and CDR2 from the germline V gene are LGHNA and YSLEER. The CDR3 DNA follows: TGCGCCAGCAGCCAACAGGACGGTAGCTCCTACAATGAGCAGTTCTTC. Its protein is CASSQQDGSSYNEQFF.

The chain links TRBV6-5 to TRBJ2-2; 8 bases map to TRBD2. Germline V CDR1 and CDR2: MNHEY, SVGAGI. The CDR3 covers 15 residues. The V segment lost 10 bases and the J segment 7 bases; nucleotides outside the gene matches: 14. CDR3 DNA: TGTGCCACTTCTCCTACGGGAGGGTCCAGCGGGGAGCTGTTTTTT. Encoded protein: CATSPTGGSSGELFF.

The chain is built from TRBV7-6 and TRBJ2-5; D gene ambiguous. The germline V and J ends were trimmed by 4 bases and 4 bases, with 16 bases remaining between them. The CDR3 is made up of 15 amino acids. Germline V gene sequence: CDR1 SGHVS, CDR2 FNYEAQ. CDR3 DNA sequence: TGTGCCAGCAGCTCCGAGACAAAACTTACAGAGACCCAGTACTTC. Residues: CASSSETKLTETQYF.

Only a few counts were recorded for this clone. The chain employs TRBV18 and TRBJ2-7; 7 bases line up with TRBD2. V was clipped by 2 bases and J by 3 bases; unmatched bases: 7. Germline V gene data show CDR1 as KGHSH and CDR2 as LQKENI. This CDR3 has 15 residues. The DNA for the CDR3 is TGTGCCAGCTCACCAGCGGGAGTGGCTGGCTACGAGCAGTACTTC. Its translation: CASSPAGVAGYEQYF.

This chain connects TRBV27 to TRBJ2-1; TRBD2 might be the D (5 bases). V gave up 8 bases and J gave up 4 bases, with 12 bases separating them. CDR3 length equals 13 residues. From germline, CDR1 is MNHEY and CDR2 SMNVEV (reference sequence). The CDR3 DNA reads TGTGCCAGCCGGGGTGCTGATTACAATGAGCAGTTCTTC. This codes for CASRGADYNEQFF.

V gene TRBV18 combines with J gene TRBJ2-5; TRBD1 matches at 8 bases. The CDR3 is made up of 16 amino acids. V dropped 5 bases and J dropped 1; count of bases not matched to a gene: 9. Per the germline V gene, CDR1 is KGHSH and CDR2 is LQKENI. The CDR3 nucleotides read TGTGCCAGCTCATCCCCGACAGGGGCCCTCCAAGAGACCCAGTACTTC. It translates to CASSSPTGALQETQYF. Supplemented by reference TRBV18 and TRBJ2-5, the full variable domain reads NAGVMQNPRHLVRRRGQEARLRCSPMKGHSHVYWYRQLPEEGLKFMVYLQKENIIDESGMPKERFSAEFPKEGPSILRIQQVVRGDSAAYFCASSSPTGALQETQYFGPGTRLLVL.

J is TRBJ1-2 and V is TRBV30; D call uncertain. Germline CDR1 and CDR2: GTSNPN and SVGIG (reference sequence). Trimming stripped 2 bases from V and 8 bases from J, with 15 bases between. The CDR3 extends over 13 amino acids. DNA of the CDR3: TGTGCCTGGAGTCATAGTGGCTCCATAGGCTACACCTTC. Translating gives CAWSHSGSIGYTF. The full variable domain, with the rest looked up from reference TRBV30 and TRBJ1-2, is SQTIHQWPATLVQPVGSPLSLECTVEGTSNPNLYWYRQAAGRGLQLLFYSVGIGQISSEVPQNLSASRPQDRQFILSSKKLLLSDSGFYLCAWSHSGSIGYTFGSGTRLTVV.

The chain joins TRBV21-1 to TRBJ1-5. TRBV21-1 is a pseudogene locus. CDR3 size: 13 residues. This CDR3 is CASSKGEWQPQHF. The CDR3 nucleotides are TGTGCCAGCAGCAAAGGGGAGTGGCAGCCCCAGCATTTT.

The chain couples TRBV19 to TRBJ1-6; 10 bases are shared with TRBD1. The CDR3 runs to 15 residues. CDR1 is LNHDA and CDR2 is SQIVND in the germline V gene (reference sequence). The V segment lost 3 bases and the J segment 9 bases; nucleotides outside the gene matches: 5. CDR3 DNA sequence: TGTGCCAGTAGTATGGAGGGACAGGGGAGTTCACCCCTCCACTTT. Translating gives CASSMEGQGSSPLHF.

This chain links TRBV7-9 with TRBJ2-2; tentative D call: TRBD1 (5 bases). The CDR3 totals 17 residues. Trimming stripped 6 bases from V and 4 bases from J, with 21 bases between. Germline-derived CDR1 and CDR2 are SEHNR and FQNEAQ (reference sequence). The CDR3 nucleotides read TGTGCCAGCAGTAAAAGGGGCTCGGGCGTTGGCACCGGGGAGCTGTTTTTT. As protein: CASSKRGSGVGTGELFF.

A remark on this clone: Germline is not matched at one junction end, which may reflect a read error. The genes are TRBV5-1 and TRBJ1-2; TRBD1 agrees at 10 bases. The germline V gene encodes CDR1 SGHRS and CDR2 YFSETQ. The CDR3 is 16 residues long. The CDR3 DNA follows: TGCGCCAGCAGCTTGCCGGGACAGGGGATTTCCTATGTCTACACCTTC. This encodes CASSLPGQGISYVYTF.

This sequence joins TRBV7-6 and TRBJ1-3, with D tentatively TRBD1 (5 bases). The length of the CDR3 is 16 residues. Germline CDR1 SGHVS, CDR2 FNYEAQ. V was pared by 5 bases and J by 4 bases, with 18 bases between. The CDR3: CASSPFLSGPGNTIYF. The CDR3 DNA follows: TGTGCCAGCAGCCCGTTCCTTTCGGGACCAGGAAACACCATATATTTT.